The rows below give T cell receptor beta chains drawn from one sample of a study of CD8 T cells in Susac syndrome. Each CDR3 protein gets one entry after TCRdb re-called the immunoSEQ multiplex PCR reads with MiXCR. Among around 99,000 distinct CDR3 sequences listed, roughly 95% were seen once. Material for sequencing was CD4+ T cells from PBMCs. The receptors derive from a human donor in good health. Both conserved end residues are part of each CDR3. The order of the fields is CDR3 protein, clone size, V gene, J gene. Clone size is stated in some rows and not others, as once, few, many or a class when expanded.

cdr3_aa: CASSQDTQVPGETQYF; clone_size: once; v_call: TRBV4-1; j_call: TRBJ2-5
cdr3_aa: CASSTPPRETQYF; clone_size: -; v_call: TRBV6-6; j_call: TRBJ2-5
cdr3_aa: CASRDETQYF; clone_size: -; v_call: TRBV2; j_call: TRBJ2-5
cdr3_aa: CASTSTVYGYTF; clone_size: once; v_call: TRBV19; j_call: TRBJ1-2
cdr3_aa: CASSLLGLHEQFF; clone_size: -; v_call: TRBV3-1; j_call: TRBJ2-1
cdr3_aa: CASSPWPFQETQYF; clone_size: -; v_call: TRBV19; j_call: TRBJ2-5
cdr3_aa: CASSQWSGLAVGYTF; clone_size: -; v_call: TRBV14; j_call: TRBJ1-2
cdr3_aa: CASSTTVTSGNTIYF; clone_size: -; v_call: TRBV11-2; j_call: TRBJ1-3
cdr3_aa: CASIGLAGNYEQYF; clone_size: -; v_call: TRBV7-2; j_call: TRBJ2-7
cdr3_aa: CASSLASREGQPQHF; clone_size: -; v_call: TRBV7-2; j_call: TRBJ1-5
cdr3_aa: CASSLGQPETQYF; clone_size: once; v_call: TRBV7-2; j_call: TRBJ2-5
cdr3_aa: CASSYTTGTEAFF; clone_size: -; v_call: TRBV6-2/TRBV6-3; j_call: TRBJ1-1
cdr3_aa: CASSEWGSYGYTF; clone_size: -; v_call: TRBV2; j_call: TRBJ1-2
cdr3_aa: CSVRAGGYEQYF; clone_size: -; v_call: TRBV29-1; j_call: TRBJ2-7
cdr3_aa: CSARATSTGVRGF; clone_size: -; v_call: TRBV20-1; j_call: TRBJ1-4
cdr3_aa: CSAASGQGREQYF; clone_size: -; v_call: TRBV20-1; j_call: TRBJ2-7
cdr3_aa: CASSPHMYEQYF; clone_size: -; v_call: TRBV18; j_call: TRBJ2-7
cdr3_aa: CASSGTGGRSDEKLFF; clone_size: -; v_call: TRBV2; j_call: TRBJ1-4
cdr3_aa: CSGSWGTEAFF; clone_size: -; v_call: TRBV29-1; j_call: TRBJ1-1
cdr3_aa: CASSLSLHQPQHF; clone_size: -; v_call: TRBV12-3/TRBV12-4; j_call: TRBJ1-5
cdr3_aa: CASSRTRLSYEQYF; clone_size: -; v_call: TRBV6-5; j_call: TRBJ2-7
cdr3_aa: CASSDTGTGNYGYTF; clone_size: once; v_call: TRBV6-4; j_call: TRBJ1-2
cdr3_aa: CASSARLAGGWYQETQYF; clone_size: -; v_call: TRBV27; j_call: TRBJ2-5
cdr3_aa: CASSFDYGGRETQYF; clone_size: -; v_call: TRBV7-2; j_call: TRBJ2-5
cdr3_aa: CATSGGGYNEQFF; clone_size: -; v_call: TRBV24-1; j_call: TRBJ2-1
cdr3_aa: CASSPRTGISIQYF; clone_size: -; v_call: TRBV11-2; j_call: TRBJ2-4
cdr3_aa: CASSPSGPYEQYF; clone_size: -; v_call: TRBV5-1; j_call: TRBJ2-7
cdr3_aa: CASSPASGTSSYNEQFF; clone_size: few; v_call: TRBV6-1; j_call: TRBJ2-1
cdr3_aa: CASVPYEQYF; clone_size: -; v_call: TRBV6-4; j_call: TRBJ2-7
cdr3_aa: CASSLTGAYEQYF; clone_size: once; v_call: TRBV7-3; j_call: TRBJ2-7
cdr3_aa: CATSRADRRSQPQHF; clone_size: once; v_call: TRBV15; j_call: TRBJ1-5
cdr3_aa: CASTHRGLNTEAFF; clone_size: -; v_call: TRBV19; j_call: TRBJ1-1
cdr3_aa: CASRALAGGQETQYF; clone_size: -; v_call: TRBV13; j_call: TRBJ2-5
cdr3_aa: CASSFALTVGSEQYF; clone_size: -; v_call: TRBV7-9; j_call: TRBJ2-7
cdr3_aa: CASSFDRVAAGYTF; clone_size: -; v_call: TRBV6-6; j_call: TRBJ1-2
cdr3_aa: CASLRVEQETQYF; clone_size: -; v_call: TRBV2; j_call: TRBJ2-5
cdr3_aa: CASSLVGTSGETQYF; clone_size: -; v_call: TRBV7-2; j_call: TRBJ2-5
cdr3_aa: CASSPVPGQYTSDTQYF; clone_size: once; v_call: TRBV7-2; j_call: TRBJ2-3
cdr3_aa: CASRNTGTNTEAFF; clone_size: -; v_call: TRBV25-1; j_call: TRBJ1-1
cdr3_aa: CASSLGGTVGTEAFF; clone_size: -; v_call: TRBV5-1; j_call: TRBJ1-1
cdr3_aa: CASSLASGHQETQYF; clone_size: few; v_call: TRBV28; j_call: TRBJ2-5
cdr3_aa: CASSTAGSSGNTIYF; clone_size: -; v_call: TRBV5-1; j_call: TRBJ1-3
cdr3_aa: CASSLGTSVYNEQFF; clone_size: -; v_call: TRBV7-9; j_call: TRBJ2-1
cdr3_aa: CAWSARDRIQETQYF; clone_size: -; v_call: TRBV30; j_call: TRBJ2-5
cdr3_aa: CASSARSTYEQYF; clone_size: once; v_call: TRBV3-1; j_call: TRBJ2-7
cdr3_aa: CSARGQGRGTGELFF; clone_size: -; v_call: TRBV20-1; j_call: TRBJ2-2
cdr3_aa: CASSAGGFRTDTQYF; clone_size: once; v_call: TRBV9; j_call: TRBJ2-3
cdr3_aa: CASKTGGAGQDQETQYF; clone_size: -; v_call: TRBV12-3/TRBV12-4; j_call: TRBJ2-5